The 14 T cell receptor beta chains reported below all come from one sample, sequenced in a study of T-cell reconstitution after alpha-beta-depleted transplantation in children. As it was prepared, the TCRbeta library received unique molecular identifiers. TCRdb analysed the PCR reads with MiXCR anew, one entry per CDR3 protein. This table holds more than 550,000 distinct CDR3 sequences, roughly a tenth found once. The input for sequencing was PBMCs from the stem cell graft donor, taken from the stem cell graft. The receptors were sampled from a human donor who donated a stem cell graft to a child with acute myeloid leukemia.

This clonotype was recorded a few times. The V and J genes are TRBV11-1 and TRBJ2-3; TRBD2 aligns across 10 bases. This CDR3 region has 18 residues. The germline CDR1 and CDR2 sequences are SGHAT and FQDESV (reference sequence). With 0 bases clipped from V and 1 base from J, the junction kept 7 bases outside the gene matches. The CDR3 region is CASSLAGWTSGRTDTQYF. In nucleotides, the CDR3 is TGTGCCAGCAGCTTAGCAGGCTGGACTAGCGGCCGCACAGATACGCAGTATTTT. The complete variable domain, with remaining parts taken from reference TRBV11-1 and TRBJ2-3, reads EAEVAQSPRYKITEKSQAVAFWCDPISGHATLYWYRQILGQGPELLVQFQDESVVDDSQLPKDRFSAERLKGVDSTLKIQPAELGDSAMYLCASSLAGWTSGRTDTQYFGPGTRLTVL.

This chain links TRBV5-6 with TRBJ1-4, with a possible D match to TRBD1 (5 bases). Germline CDR1 and CDR2: SGHDT and YYEEEE. V lost 7 bases to trimming and J lost 7 bases, with 17 bases between them. The CDR3 loop spans 14 amino acids. In DNA, the CDR3 is TGTGCCAGCGGCAGTTCGGGGGGACCTGAAAAACTGTTTTTT. Translated: CASGSSGGPEKLFF.

The V call is TRBV7-2, the J call TRBJ2-5; D unresolved. V was clipped by 1 base and J by 5 bases, with 17 bases between them. The CDR3 has 16 amino acids. CDR1 is SGHTA and CDR2 is FQGNSA in the germline V gene. The CDR3 DNA reads as TGTGCCAGCAGCTTAGTGGTTGGCACCATGGTGGAGACCCAGTACTTC. Its translation is CASSLVVGTMVETQYF.

This chain uses TRBV5-1 with TRBJ1-3; no clear D gene. The CDR3 extends over 13 amino acids. Per the germline V gene, CDR1 is SGHRS and CDR2 is YFSETQ. V was shortened by 0 bases and J by 8 bases, with 9 bases between the two germline ends. In DNA form, the CDR3 reads TGCGCCAGCAGCTTGGTTCCGCGGGACACCATATATTTT. Its protein product is CASSLVPRDTIYF.

The chain combines TRBV19 with TRBJ2-1; tentatively, D is TRBD2 (5 bases). V lost 4 bases to trimming and J lost 7 bases, with 11 bases between them. The length of the CDR3 is 13 residues. Germline values: CDR1 LNHDA, CDR2 SQIVND (reference sequence). The CDR3 DNA is TGTGCCAGTAGTACAACTTCGGGGAATGAGCAGTTCTTC. Protein: CASSTTSGNEQFF.

A word on this clonotype: A much larger clone sits a single nucleotide away, making a read error possible. The rearrangement joins TRBV4-2 to TRBJ2-1, with D perhaps given as TRBD1 or TRBD2 (5 bases each). With 4 bases removed from V and 9 bases from J, the gap between germline ends came to 22 bases. Germline lookup yields CDR1 LGHNA and CDR2 YNFKEQ. The CDR3 spans 16 residues. As DNA, the CDR3 is TGTGCCAGCAGCCTCGTGGTGGGACGGGGACGCCCTGAGCAGTTCTTC. It encodes CASSLVVGRGRPEQFF.

This clonotype was seen a handful of times. The CDR3 nucleotides read TGTGCCAGCAGCTTGGGGGACAGGCAAAATCAGCCCCAGCATTTT. As protein: CASSLGDRQNQPQHF. The chain is built from TRBV5-6 and TRBJ1-5; 8 bases agree with TRBD1. Trimming at V came to 0 bases and at J to 4 bases, leaving 3 bases not matched to a gene. The length of the CDR3 is 15 residues. Germline loops: CDR1 SGHDT, CDR2 YYEEEE. Together with reference TRBV5-6 and TRBJ1-5, the CDR3 gives the full variable domain: DAGVTQSPTHLIKTRGQQVTLRCSPKSGHDTVSWYQQALGQGPQFIFQYYEEEERQRGNFPDRFSGHQFPNYSSELNVNALLLGDSALYLCASSLGDRQNQPQHFGDGTRLSIL.

The chain uses TRBV7-9 and TRBJ2-7; 8 bases line up with TRBD2. This CDR3 has 14 amino acids. Looked up from germline, CDR1 is SEHNR and CDR2 is FQNEAQ (reference sequence). As DNA, the CDR3 is TGTGTCGTGCGCCGACCGGGAGGGTTCCACGAGCAGTACTTC. Translating gives CVVRRPGGFHEQYF.

The gene calls are TRBV27 and TRBJ2-4; 7 bases fit TRBD2. The germline V gene encodes CDR1 MNHEY and CDR2 SMNVEV (reference sequence). The CDR3 totals 18 residues. Trimming at V came to 5 bases and at J to 3 bases, leaving 16 bases not matched to a gene. The CDR3 here is CASSGLAAVGRNKNIQYF. CDR3 sequence (DNA): TGTGCCAGCAGTGGATTGGCCGCGGTCGGGAGGAACAAAAACATTCAGTACTTC.

A few counts support this clonotype. This chain links TRBV12-3 or TRBV12-4 with TRBJ1-2; D is unresolved. The CDR3 loop spans 13 amino acids. The germline V and J ends were trimmed by 3 bases and 3 bases, with 8 bases remaining between them. DNA of the CDR3: TGTGCCAGCAGTTTTGGCGAGTACTATGGCTACACCTTC. Protein: CASSFGEYYGYTF.

V gene TRBV5-5 combines with J gene TRBJ2-5, with D possibly being TRBD2 (5 bases). The CDR3 runs 14 residues. Germline V gives CDR1 SGHKS, CDR2 YYEKEE (reference sequence). V lost 2 bases to trimming and J lost 5 bases, with 13 bases between them. The CDR3 loop reads CASSLGGRWETQYF. The CDR3 DNA reads TGTGCCAGCAGCTTAGGCGGGCGGTGGGAGACCCAGTACTTC.

This chain uses TRBV12-3 or TRBV12-4 with TRBJ2-1; 7 positions match TRBD1. V lost 5 bases, J lost 6 bases, and 7 bases stayed unmatched. The CDR3 has 14 residues. The CDR3 here is CASSERGRINEQFF. CDR3 coding DNA: TGTGCCAGCAGTGAGAGGGGGCGGATCAATGAGCAGTTCTTC.

This clonotype appeared a few times. V gene TRBV10-3 combines with J gene TRBJ2-5; the D gene could be TRBD1 or TRBD2 (5 bases each). From germline, CDR1 is ENHRY and CDR2 SYGVKD. CDR3 length: 13 amino acids. The V gene lost 3 bases and the J gene lost 1 base, with 6 bases spanning the gap. CDR3 DNA: TGTGCCATCAGTGACGGGACCCAAGAGACCCAGTACTTC. This encodes CAISDGTQETQYF.

Of note for this clonotype: The CDR3 does not close with the conserved phenylalanine or tryptophan, likely indicating a read error. V gene TRBV11-1 combines with J gene TRBJ2-1; 12 bases are shared with TRBD2. V lost 2 bases and J lost 0; bases outside the gene matches: 11. This CDR3 has 20 residues. CDR1 and CDR2 (germline): SGHAT, FQDESV (reference sequence). As DNA, the CDR3 is TGTGCCAGCAGCTTATCAGGGCTAGCGGGAGGGGGGAGCTCCTACAATGAGCAGTTCTGC. Amino acids: CASSLSGLAGGGSSYNEQFC.